The text below deals with one TCR beta chain. Its antigen specificity is not known. The record has no base qualities; no much larger clone is one base away. This sample stems from a study of glioma-infiltrating T cells after dendritic cell vaccination (dated by TCRdb to about 2016). With regard to the full study: The cohort included some 15 glioblastoma patients drawn from Phase I and II dendritic cell vaccination trials, of whom 9 were newly diagnosed and 6 had recurrent disease. The vaccine was prepared from monocyte-derived dendritic cells that were cultured for seven days with IL-4 and GM-CSF and then pulsed overnight with autologous tumor lysate. Patients received autologous tumor lysate-pulsed dendritic cell vaccination between 2003 and 2012. Deep sequencing of TCR beta CDR3 regions was used to quantify tumor-infiltrating lymphocyte content and compare tumor and blood repertoires in dendritic cell-vaccinated glioblastoma patients. Survival after dendritic cell vaccination was correlated with TCR sequencing metrics such as TIL content and the overlap between tumor and blood repertoires. Each patient got three intradermal injections of the dendritic cell vaccine, spaced at biweekly intervals, in the arm below the axilla. What the work shows at the level of the full study, not this receptor alone: The three-group TCR overlap response model was characterized as speculative, and prospective validation of the model was stated to be required. After dendritic cell vaccination, a higher estimated pretreatment TIL content predicted longer time to progression and longer overall survival. The cohort was small and heterogeneous, with few patients having full blood and tumor sets and even fewer initial-recurrent tumor pairs. TCR clonality showed no direct relationship with survival, which suggests that a diverse polyclonal response may be important.

Taken from the germline V gene, the CDR1 and CDR2 loops are LGHNA and YNFKEQ. The CDR3 holds 14 amino acids from the cysteine to the phenylalanine. CDR3 DNA is the only sequence kept; it has 42 bases, read in frame from the first base. V is shortened by 1 base, J by 3 bases, and the region joining them spans 10 bases. To be selected, patients needed enough residual fresh-frozen tumor tissue and more than two years of available survival data. None of the glioblastoma patients carried an isocitrate dehydrogenase mutation, although molecular status otherwise varied. PBMC collection took place before vaccination, two weeks after the third vaccination, and at tumor progression if progression occurred. The Qiagen DNeasy Blood extraction Kit was used for extraction of genomic DNA. The immunoSEQ assay amplified TCRB CDR3 regions from roughly 2.1 micrograms of genomic DNA, or from all available DNA when less than that amount was available. The multiplex PCR relied on 60 forward primers for TCR V beta segments and 13 reverse primers for J beta segments. To estimate the number of reads per starting template, synthetic control templates were added to each sample at limiting dilution. The Illumina HiSeq System generated 87 bp sequencing reads. As for the authors' bioinformatics: PCR and sequencing errors were removed by a nearest neighbor algorithm that merged closely related sequences. TCR overlap was measured as the percentage of unique tumor TCR beta sequences that were also present in the peripheral blood of the same patient. As stored in TCRdb, this immuneACCESS dataset retains in-frame rearrangements with V and J assigned. A fraction of the clones does not appear; measured against another copy, unresolved V genes explain less than half of the discrepancy, and the remainder lacks a known reason. The V and J calls and clone size were taken over from that table, and D and trimming were inferred from the DNA. Counted in this sample were 80,000 to 95,000 clones; 85% of them appeared once. The top ten constitute around 2.9% of the sample.

Recombination linked TRBV4-2 to TRBJ2-7; tentative D gene TRBD1, with 5 bases matching. Sequencing used blood, obtained before dendritic cell vaccination. This clonotype was obtained from a human donor with glioblastoma. Here is the DNA: TGTGCCAGCAGCCAAGGTGGGGCCTTCTACGAGCAGTACTTC. This gives the protein CASSQGGAFYEQYF.